Below, 19 T cell receptor beta chains from the same sample are listed, as sequenced in a study of regulatory T cells in long-lasting Graves disease. To make TCR beta libraries, researchers used iRepertoire HTBI primers and Arm-PCR of CDR3 regions. TCRdb reanalysed the multiplex PCR reads using MiXCR and keeps one entry per CDR3 protein. The table lists 400,000 to 450,000 distinct CDR3 sequences, around 22% of them singletons. Specified time point: persistent/refractory GD, antithyroid drugs over 5 years with positive TRAb. Following extraction of RNA from PBMCs, that RNA was used to make the TCR library. The input for sequencing was peripheral blood mononuclear cells (PBMCs), taken when the disease was refractory, from a patient treated with antithyroid drugs. These receptors were obtained from a female donor with Graves disease.

This clonotype was detected ten times or more. The genes are TRBV18 and TRBJ2-7; weak D call: TRBD1 (6 bases). Germline V lookup: CDR1 KGHSH, CDR2 LQKENI. The CDR3 spans 12 residues. Trimming stripped 8 bases from V and 4 bases from J, with 12 bases between. This CDR3 reads CASSPTGYEQYF. In DNA, the CDR3 is TGTGCCAGCAGCCCGACAGGATACGAGCAGTACTTC.

This chain uses TRBV6-1 with TRBJ2-7; D is tentatively TRBD1 or TRBD2 (5 bases each). Trimming stripped 5 bases from V and 1 base from J, with 15 bases between. The CDR3 has 15 residues. CDR1 MNHNS and CDR2 SASEGT come from the germline V gene. This CDR3 is CASSLGRDGSYEQYF. Here the CDR3 DNA reads TGTGCCAGCAGTCTAGGCCGGGACGGATCCTACGAGCAGTACTTC.

To note about this clonotype: This may be a read error, as it is one base from a much larger clone. Here the CDR3 reads CASGQGLLQYF. CDR3 nucleotides: TGTGCCAGCGGCCAGGGGTTATTGCAGTACTTC. The genes are TRBV28 and TRBJ2-5, with TRBD1 as a possible D gene (6 bases). V was pared by 8 bases and J by 11 bases, with 15 bases between. The CDR3 runs to 11 residues. Germline V lookup: CDR1 MDHEN, CDR2 SYDVKM.

This clonotype was seen ten or more times. This chain uses TRBV7-8 with TRBJ2-5, with 11 bases lining up with TRBD1. The CDR3 totals 15 residues. Losses at the gene ends were 5 bases for V and 5 bases for J; bases not matched to a gene: 7. CDR1 SGHVS and CDR2 FQNEAQ come from the germline V gene. CDR3: CASSLPGTGGETQYF. As DNA, the CDR3 is TGTGCCAGCAGCCTTCCCGGGACAGGGGGGGAGACCCAGTACTTC.

There are many counts of this clonotype. The genes are TRBV30 and TRBJ2-7, with 7 bases lining up with TRBD2. CDR1 is GTSNPN and CDR2 is SVGIG in the germline V gene (reference sequence). The CDR3 has 14 amino acids. The junction had 9 bases not matched to a gene; V was cut back by 3 bases and J by 4 bases. In nucleotides, the CDR3 is TGTGCCTGGAGCCAACGGGGGAGGGCTTACGAGCAGTACTTC. It yields the protein CAWSQRGRAYEQYF.

The CDR3 loop is CSASLLADSYEQYF. The CDR3 coding sequence is TGCAGTGCTAGTTTACTAGCGGACTCCTACGAGCAGTACTTC. The V gene is TRBV20-1, the J gene TRBJ2-7, with 8 bases identical to TRBD2. The CDR3 is 14 residues long. The V segment lost 3 bases and the J segment 0 bases; nucleotides outside the gene matches: 4. The germline gives CDR1 DFQATT, CDR2 SNEGSKA (reference sequence).

This clonotype was counted many times. The CDR3 bases are TGTGCCAGCCAGCCAGGGGACGTGGTAGAGACCCAGTACTTC. Translating gives CASQPGDVVETQYF. The chain is built from TRBV28 and TRBJ2-5, with a possible D match to TRBD1 (6 bases). The V and J ends lost 8 bases and 4 bases respectively, with 17 bases between them. This CDR3 spans 14 amino acids. Germline CDR1 MDHEN, CDR2 SYDVKM.

This clonotype was counted at least ten times. This chain connects TRBV9 to TRBJ2-7, with 8 positions matching TRBD2. With 4 bases clipped from V and 2 bases from J, the junction kept 8 bases outside the gene matches. The germline V gene encodes CDR1 SGDLS and CDR2 YYNGEE. CDR3 length: 15 amino acids. The CDR3 loop is CASSRDSGETYEQYF. The CDR3 bases are TGTGCCAGCAGCCGGGATAGCGGGGAAACCTACGAGCAGTACTTC.

This clonotype was found many times. The V call is TRBV20-1, the J call TRBJ1-2; no definite D call. Germline V CDR1 and CDR2: DFQATT, SNEGSKA (reference sequence). V lost 7 bases and J 6 bases, leaving 15 bases between the germline ends. The CDR3 length is 12 residues. CDR3: CSGQRGADGYTF. CDR3 coding DNA: TGCAGTGGTCAACGGGGTGCTGATGGCTACACCTTC.

This clonotype was counted only a few times. The chain combines TRBV7-9 with TRBJ1-5; 8 bases align to TRBD1. Per the germline V gene, CDR1 is SEHNR and CDR2 is FQNEAQ (reference sequence). V gave up 4 bases and J gave up 1 base; unmatched junction bases: 6. The CDR3 length is 16 residues. The CDR3 DNA follows: TGTGCCAGCAGCTCCATGACAGGGGCGAGCAATCAGCCCCAGCATTTT. As protein: CASSSMTGASNQPQHF. Variable domain in full (rest from reference TRBV7-9 and TRBJ1-5): DTGVSQNPRHKITKRGQNVTFRCDPISEHNRLYWYRQTLGQGPEFLTYFQNEAQLEKSRLLSDRFSAERPKGSFSTLEIQRTEQGDSAMYLCASSSMTGASNQPQHFGDGTRLSIL.

This clonotype appeared many times. This rearrangement joins TRBV28 to TRBJ1-2, with a weak D call TRBD1 (5 bases). V lost 3 bases, J lost 7 bases, and 18 bases lay in between. The CDR3 is made up of 15 amino acids. Germline lookup yields CDR1 MDHEN and CDR2 SYDVKM. The CDR3 region has the DNA TGTGCCAGCAGTTTGACGCAGGGAGGGCGAGTTGGCTACACCTTC. Translating gives CASSLTQGGRVGYTF.

At least ten counts were recorded for this clonotype. The rearrangement joins TRBV6-1 to TRBJ2-7; 10 positions match TRBD1. This CDR3 is 14 amino acids long. After removal of 8 bases from V and 7 bases from J, the junction contained 11 bases not matched to a gene. Germline loops: CDR1 MNHNS, CDR2 SASEGT. CDR3 nucleotide sequence: TGTGCCAGCGGTCCGGGACAGGGGAACCGGGAGCAGTACTTC. Its protein product is CASGPGQGNREQYF.

This clonotype was recorded at least ten times. This chain links TRBV6-1 with TRBJ2-7; 9 positions match TRBD1. Germline CDR1 MNHNS, CDR2 SASEGT. The CDR3 is 14 amino acids. The V and J ends lost 4 bases and 1 base, in that order; junction bases with no gene match: 2. CDR3 sequence (DNA): TGTGCCAGCAGTGGCGGGACAGGGTCCTACGAGCAGTACTTC. Its protein is CASSGGTGSYEQYF.

This clonotype was picked up a small number of times. V usage is TRBV27 and J usage is TRBJ1-2; D might be TRBD1 (6 bases). V lost 2 bases to trimming and J lost 8 bases, with 12 bases between them. In germline, CDR1 is MNHEY, CDR2 SMNVEV (reference sequence). The CDR3 has 13 residues. The CDR3 DNA is TGTGCCAGCAGTTTAAAGGGGGTGGGCGGCTACACCTTC. It encodes CASSLKGVGGYTF.

This clonotype has ten or more counts. This chain connects TRBV27 to TRBJ2-5, with 7 bases matching TRBD1. Germline V CDR1 and CDR2: MNHEY, SMNVEV (reference sequence). J was trimmed by 5 bases and V by 2 bases; bases with no gene match: 8. The CDR3 covers 15 residues. CDR3 nucleotide sequence: TGTGCCAGCAGTTTAAGACAGGGTCTGCGGGAGACCCAGTACTTC. Translating it yields CASSLRQGLRETQYF.

The CDR3 DNA reads TGTGCCAGCAGTGAAGCCAGTTCAGGCTATGGCTACACCTTC. This codes for CASSEASSGYGYTF. V usage is TRBV6-2 or TRBV6-3 and J usage is TRBJ1-2, with D uncertain. Germline V gene lookup returns CDR1 MNHEY and CDR2 SVGEGT. V lost 5 bases and J lost 4, with 14 bases in between. The CDR3 sequence is 14 residues long.

There are a few counts of this clonotype. This chain joins TRBV20-1 and TRBJ2-3, with TRBD1 identical over 7 bases. Germline V lookup: CDR1 DFQATT, CDR2 SNEGSKA (reference sequence). The ends lost 3 bases at V and 2 bases at J; junction bases unmatched: 11. This CDR3 has 16 amino acids. CDR3 DNA sequence: TGCAGTGCTAGGGACGTCGGGACAGTACTCACAGATACGCAGTATTTT. Amino acids: CSARDVGTVLTDTQYF.

There are a few counts of this clonotype. This chain links TRBV7-2 with TRBJ2-2; D is perhaps TRBD1 or TRBD2 (7 bases each). CDR3 length: 17 amino acids. V was pared by 4 bases and J by 4 bases, with 19 bases between. Germline CDR1 reads SGHTA; CDR2 reads FQGNSA. In DNA form, the CDR3 reads TGTGCCAGCAGCTCTCAGGGAGGGGGCGTCGGCACCGGGGAGCTGTTTTTT. It specifies CASSSQGGGVGTGELFF.

The chain is built from TRBV9 and TRBJ1-1, with TRBD1 matching 10 bases. V shed 4 bases and J 1 base; nucleotides not matched to a gene: 7. Germline V gives CDR1 SGDLS, CDR2 YYNGEE. The CDR3 sequence is 16 residues long. CDR3 protein: CASSQGQGGWNTEAFF. As DNA, the CDR3 is TGTGCCAGCAGCCAAGGACAGGGGGGGTGGAACACTGAAGCTTTCTTT.